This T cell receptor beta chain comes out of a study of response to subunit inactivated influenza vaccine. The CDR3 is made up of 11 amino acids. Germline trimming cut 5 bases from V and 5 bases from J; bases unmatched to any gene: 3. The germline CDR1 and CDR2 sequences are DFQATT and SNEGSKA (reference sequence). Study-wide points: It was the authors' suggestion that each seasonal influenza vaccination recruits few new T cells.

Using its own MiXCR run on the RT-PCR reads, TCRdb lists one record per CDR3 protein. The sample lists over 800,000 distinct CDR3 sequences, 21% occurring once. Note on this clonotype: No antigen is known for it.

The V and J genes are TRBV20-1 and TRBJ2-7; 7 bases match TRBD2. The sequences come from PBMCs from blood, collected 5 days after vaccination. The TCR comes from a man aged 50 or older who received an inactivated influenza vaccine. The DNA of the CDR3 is TGCAGTGCTGGGGGAGGGGACGAGCAGTACTTC. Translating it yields CSAGGGDEQYF.